Below, 30 T cell receptor beta chains from the same sample are listed, as sequenced in a study of graft-versus-host responses after intestinal transplantation. Sequencing used immunoSEQ multiplex PCR; TCRdb keeps in-frame clones, though not all of them. The table shows more than 9,500 clones, with 35% occurring only once. Responders that carried the CFSE label, approximately 200,000 of them, were plated with approximately 200,000 irradiated, violet-dye-labeled stimulator cells. Sequenced here: alloreactive CD8+ T cells from a mixed lymphocyte reaction culture, sampled before intestinal transplant. Subset: CFSE-low proliferating T cells sorted from roughly 6-day pre-transplant mixed lymphocyte reaction (GvH or HvG direction). The origin of the receptors is a human patient who received an intestinal transplant.

The chain uses TRBV7-9 and TRBJ2-7; the D gene is possibly TRBD1 (5 bases). The germline CDR1 and CDR2 sequences are SEHNR and FQNEAQ (reference sequence). CDR3 size: 15 residues. V was pared by 1 base and J by 0 bases, with 10 bases between. The chain's CDR3 is CASSLGLGPSYEQYF. CDR3 nucleotide sequence: TGTGCCAGCAGCTTAGGATTGGGGCCCTCCTACGAGCAGTACTTC. Full variable domain (outside the CDR3, taken from reference TRBV7-9 and TRBJ2-7): DTGVSQNPRHKITKRGQNVTFRCDPISEHNRLYWYRQTLGQGPEFLTYFQNEAQLEKSRLLSDRFSAERPKGSFSTLEIQRTEQGDSAMYLCASSLGLGPSYEQYFGPGTRLTVT.

Turning to this clone: The identical CDR3 is also encoded by other nucleotide sequences in the sample. J is TRBJ2-3 and V is TRBV4-1; the D gene is possibly TRBD1 (5 bases). The CDR3 contains 15 residues. Germline CDR1 reads MGHRA; CDR2 reads YSYEKL. The ends were cut back, 0 bases at V and 0 bases at J, with 7 bases in the middle. CDR3 sequence reads: CASSQEQGSTDTQYF. The CDR3 nucleotides read TGCGCCAGCAGCCAAGAGCAGGGAAGCACAGATACGCAGTATTTT.

The DNA of the CDR3 is TGTGCCAGCAGCTTGTCGATGAATGAGCAGTTCTTC. Protein product: CASSLSMNEQFF. The chain links TRBV5-6 to TRBJ2-1; no clear D. Germline assignment: CDR1 SGHDT and CDR2 YYEEEE. CDR3 size: 12 residues. V was shortened by 1 base and J by 7 bases, with 6 bases between the two germline ends. Together with reference TRBV5-6 and TRBJ2-1, the CDR3 gives the full variable domain: DAGVTQSPTHLIKTRGQQVTLRCSPKSGHDTVSWYQQALGQGPQFIFQYYEEEERQRGNFPDRFSGHQFPNYSSELNVNALLLGDSALYLCASSLSMNEQFFGPGTRLTVL.

This chain uses TRBV7-8 with TRBJ2-7; D is tentatively TRBD1 or TRBD2 (5 bases each). Germline CDR1 reads SGHVS; CDR2 reads FQNEAQ. V dropped 2 bases and J dropped 2 bases, with 10 bases sitting between them. This CDR3 has 14 amino acids. In DNA form, the CDR3 reads TGTGCCAGCAGCTTAATGGGGGTCACCTACGAGCAGTACTTC. Its protein is CASSLMGVTYEQYF.

The genes are TRBV19 and TRBJ1-5, with a tentative D call TRBD1 (6 bases). The CDR3 extends over 15 amino acids. Germline V gene sequence: CDR1 LNHDA, CDR2 SQIVND (reference sequence). The V end was cut by 3 bases, the J end by 0 bases, with 9 bases between. The CDR3 loop is CASSIWGASNQPQHF. CDR3 DNA sequence: TGTGCCAGTAGTATTTGGGGGGCTAGCAATCAGCCCCAGCATTTT.

This clone was observed a handful of times. The chain recombines TRBV2 with TRBJ2-1; the D gene is possibly TRBD1 (6 bases). This CDR3 region has 14 residues. CDR1 is SNHLY, CDR2 FYNNEI, per germline. Trimming removed 3 bases at V and 3 bases at J, with 9 bases between. The CDR3 bases are TGTGCCAGCAGTGAGGACAGTAACTACAATGAGCAGTTCTTC. Translation gives CASSEDSNYNEQFF.

The J gene is TRBJ2-1, the V gene TRBV4-1; TRBD1 might be the D (5 bases). Germline lookup yields CDR1 MGHRA and CDR2 YSYEKL. Deletions cut 3 bases from V and 4 bases from J, with 10 bases between. CDR3 length equals 14 residues. CDR3 loop: CASSHKRQYNEQFF. The CDR3 DNA sequence: TGCGCCAGCAGCCATAAGCGACAGTACAATGAGCAGTTCTTC.

V usage is TRBV25-1 and J usage is TRBJ1-5, with 8 positions matching TRBD1. The CDR3 has 17 amino acids. V was pared by 7 bases and J by 0 bases, with 11 bases of the junction left unmatched. Looked up from germline, CDR1 is MGHDK and CDR2 is SYGVNS. CDR3 nucleotides: TGTGCCAGCACACCCAGGGACAGGCCTTATAGCAATCAGCCCCAGCATTTT. Translated, it gives CASTPRDRPYSNQPQHF.

This clone has more than one count but fewer than ten. The chain recombines TRBV28 with TRBJ2-5; D remains ambiguous. Trimming took 1 base from V and 2 from J, leaving 11 bases between them. CDR1 and CDR2 from the germline V gene are MDHEN and SYDVKM. The CDR3 is 15 residues long. CDR3: CASSLSLGQQETQYF. The CDR3 bases are TGTGCCAGCAGTTTATCCCTAGGTCAACAAGAGACCCAGTACTTC.

V gene TRBV6-5 combines with J gene TRBJ2-7; TRBD2 agrees at 11 bases. The germline V gene encodes CDR1 MNHEY and CDR2 SVGAGI. The CDR3 is 12 amino acids. J lost 5 bases, V lost 6 bases, and 0 bases had no gene match. The CDR3 is CASRGLADEQYF. The CDR3 DNA sequence: TGTGCCAGCAGGGGACTAGCGGACGAGCAGTACTTC.

This clone was counted a few times. The CDR3 region is CASSVGSQGSMNTEAFF. CDR3 nucleotide sequence: TGTGCCAGCAGCGTAGGGTCGCAGGGAAGCATGAACACTGAAGCTTTCTTT. This chain links TRBV9 with TRBJ1-1, with D perhaps matching TRBD1 (5 bases). The length of the CDR3 is 17 residues. The V gene's germline CDR1 is SGDLS and CDR2 YYNGEE. Trimming left V 0 bases short and J 0 bases short, with 15 bases between.

The chain uses TRBV11-2 and TRBJ2-7; tentatively, D is TRBD2 (6 bases). The CDR3 is made up of 15 amino acids. Trimming took 1 base from V and 2 from J, leaving 12 bases between them. Germline CDR1 and CDR2: SGHAT and FQNNGV. The CDR3 DNA follows: TGTGCCAGCAGCTTAGCGTCCGGGAGACCCTACGAGCAGTACTTC. It yields the protein CASSLASGRPYEQYF.

The chain couples TRBV6-5 to TRBJ1-1; D possibly corresponds to TRBD1 (5 bases). The CDR3 length is 14 residues. Germline lookup yields CDR1 MNHEY and CDR2 SVGAGI. V lost 5 bases and J 3 bases, leaving 13 bases between the germline ends. CDR3 sequence: CASSQDGAYTEAFF. As DNA, the CDR3 is TGTGCCAGCAGTCAGGACGGGGCCTACACTGAAGCTTTCTTT.

The genes are TRBV5-6 and TRBJ2-7; D is possibly TRBD1 (6 bases). The CDR3 totals 14 residues. The germline gives CDR1 SGHDT, CDR2 YYEEEE. Trimming stripped 2 bases from V and 3 bases from J, with 12 bases between. CDR3 protein: CASSFPGEHYEQYF. The CDR3 nucleotides are TGTGCCAGCAGCTTCCCAGGGGAGCACTACGAGCAGTACTTC.

V is TRBV28 and J is TRBJ2-1; unclear D gene. V dropped 6 bases and J dropped 8 bases, with 17 bases sitting between them. CDR3 length: 14 amino acids. The V gene's germline CDR1 is MDHEN and CDR2 SYDVKM. The CDR3 here is CASSPATPEDEQFF. Written as DNA, the CDR3 is TGTGCCAGCAGCCCTGCAACTCCCGAGGATGAGCAGTTCTTC.

This clone is medium-sized (0.01 to 0.1%). The chain links TRBV6-6 to TRBJ1-1; D uncertain. V lost 8 bases and J lost 5, with 9 bases in between. The CDR3 has 11 residues. Germline loops: CDR1 MNHNY, CDR2 SVGAGI (reference sequence). The CDR3 DNA sequence: TGTGCCAGCGAGAGAGGAACTGAAGCTTTCTTT. Translation gives CASERGTEAFF.

The gene calls are TRBV14 and TRBJ2-1; perhaps D is TRBD1 or TRBD2 (5 bases each). V lost 4 bases and J lost 3, with 13 bases in between. Germline assignment: CDR1 SGHDN and CDR2 FVKESK. CDR3 length equals 15 residues. In nucleotides, the CDR3 is TGTGCCAGCAGCCTTCCCGATGGGGGCTACAATGAGCAGTTCTTC. Translation gives CASSLPDGGYNEQFF. Using reference TRBV14 and TRBJ2-1 for the parts outside the CDR3, the full variable domain is EAGVTQFPSHSVIEKGQTVTLRCDPISGHDNLYWYRRVMGKEIKFLLHFVKESKQDESGMPNNRFLAERTGGTYSTLKVQPAELEDSGVYFCASSLPDGGYNEQFFGPGTRLTVL.

This clone is judged medium-sized (0.01 to 0.1%). The chain employs TRBV6-1 and TRBJ2-7; 12 bases are shared with TRBD2. In germline, CDR1 is MNHNS, CDR2 SASEGT. J lost 3 bases, V lost 0 bases, and 0 bases had no gene match. The CDR3 has 15 amino acids. CDR3 in amino acids: CASSEATSGSYEQYF. CDR3 bases: TGTGCCAGCAGTGAAGCGACTAGCGGGAGCTACGAGCAGTACTTC.

The chain employs TRBV9 and TRBJ2-3; the D gene is possibly TRBD1 (6 bases). This CDR3 contains 15 residues. Germline V gives CDR1 SGDLS, CDR2 YYNGEE. Trimming took 2 bases from V and 0 from J, leaving 10 bases between them. This chain's CDR3 is CASSVQGLSTDTQYF. CDR3 nucleotides: TGTGCCAGCAGCGTCCAGGGGCTAAGCACAGATACGCAGTATTTT.

V is TRBV6-6 and J is TRBJ1-5; 7 bases map to TRBD1. The CDR3 consists of 14 residues. Germline values: CDR1 MNHNY, CDR2 SVGAGI (reference sequence). Trimming removed 5 bases from V and 5 bases from J; junction bases left unmatched: 6. CDR3: CASSQTGPDQPQHF. The CDR3 nucleotides are TGTGCCAGCAGTCAGACAGGGCCCGATCAGCCCCAGCATTTT.

A few counts support this clone. The chain uses TRBV27 and TRBJ1-5; 7 bases line up with TRBD1. CDR1 is MNHEY, CDR2 SMNVEV, per germline (reference sequence). V shed 4 bases and J 7 bases; nucleotides not matched to a gene: 13. The CDR3 covers 16 residues. The CDR3 loop is CASSSWTGHQNQPQHF. Written as DNA, the CDR3 is TGTGCCAGCAGTTCATGGACAGGCCATCAAAACCAGCCCCAGCATTTT.

Many counts were recorded for this clone. The chain uses TRBV7-6 and TRBJ2-7, with a possible D match to TRBD1 (8 bases). The CDR3 loop spans 12 amino acids. Trimming left V 5 bases short and J 7 bases short, with 12 bases between. The V gene's germline CDR1 is SGHVS and CDR2 FNYEAQ. The chain's CDR3 is CASSHRGGEQYF. In DNA, the CDR3 is TGTGCCAGCAGCCACAGGGGGGGGGAGCAGTACTTC.

The J gene is TRBJ2-1, the V gene TRBV7-9; no clear D gene. Trimming stripped 11 bases from V and 1 base from J, with 12 bases between. The CDR3 is made up of 13 amino acids. CDR1 and CDR2 (germline): SEHNR, FQNEAQ (reference sequence). CDR3 amino acids: CAAMGDSYNEQFF. The CDR3 DNA reads as TGTGCCGCAATGGGCGATTCCTACAATGAGCAGTTCTTC.

The chain combines TRBV7-6 with TRBJ2-7; a weak D match, TRBD2 (5 bases). The V gene's germline CDR1 is SGHVS and CDR2 FNYEAQ. Trimming took off 5 bases at V and 4 bases at J, with 12 bases between the two ends. This CDR3 region has 13 residues. The CDR3 loop reads CASSPRDLYEQYF. The CDR3 DNA reads TGTGCCAGCAGCCCCCGGGATCTGTACGAGCAGTACTTC.

J is TRBJ2-1 and V is TRBV19, with TRBD2 matching over 8 bases. Unmatched junction bases numbered 8, after V lost 3 bases and J lost 7 bases. The CDR3 has 15 amino acids. Germline CDR1 and CDR2: LNHDA and SQIVND (reference sequence). The CDR3 sequence is CASSIYSGTRNEQFF. DNA for the CDR3: TGTGCCAGTAGTATCTACAGCGGGACTAGGAATGAGCAGTTCTTC.

This clone is termed medium-sized. The J gene is TRBJ2-7, the V gene TRBV7-9; D call uncertain. Germline CDR1 reads SEHNR; CDR2 reads FQNEAQ (reference sequence). The CDR3 has 16 residues. The V and J ends lost 8 bases and 0 bases respectively, with 20 bases between them. CDR3 sequence (DNA): TGTGCCAGCTCACGGTCCCAGGCCCCAAGCTCCTACGAGCAGTACTTC. Its translation is CASSRSQAPSSYEQYF.

The chain uses TRBV19 and TRBJ2-1; D gene unclear. Between the trimmed V and J ends, which lost 4 bases and 4 bases, there was a span of 8 bases. Per germline, CDR1 LNHDA and CDR2 SQIVND (reference sequence). The CDR3 is made up of 13 amino acids. CDR3 in DNA: TGTGCCAGTAGTACCCTACTGTACAATGAGCAGTTCTTC. This translates into CASSTLLYNEQFF.

The chain uses TRBV7-2 and TRBJ2-7; TRBD1 agrees at 9 bases. The CDR3 is 14 amino acids. CDR1 and CDR2 (germline): SGHTA, FQGNSA. J was trimmed by 3 bases and V by 4 bases; bases with no gene match: 4. This CDR3 is CASSYDRGSYEQYF. For the CDR3, the DNA is TGTGCCAGCAGCTACGACAGGGGGAGCTACGAGCAGTACTTC.

This clone was picked up a small number of times. The chain has TRBV5-4 and TRBJ2-1, with TRBD2 matching 7 bases. There are 14 residues in the CDR3. Looked up from germline, CDR1 is SGHNT and CDR2 is YYREEE (reference sequence). Trimming removed 3 bases from V and 9 bases from J; junction bases left unmatched: 9. This CDR3 is CASSWMAGAAEQFF. In DNA form, the CDR3 reads TGTGCCAGCAGCTGGATGGCGGGAGCGGCTGAGCAGTTCTTC.

The V and J genes are TRBV27 and TRBJ2-7; tentative D call: TRBD2 (5 bases). The CDR3 is made up of 14 amino acids. Germline assignment: CDR1 MNHEY and CDR2 SMNVEV (reference sequence). The V and J ends lost 2 bases and 3 bases respectively, with 11 bases between them. The CDR3 DNA is TGTGCCAGCAGTTTAATTGGGGAGAGCTACGAGCAGTACTTC. As protein: CASSLIGESYEQYF.